The rows below give T cell receptor beta chains drawn from one sample of a study of blood T cell repertoires in COVID-19. Produced via immunoSEQ multiplex PCR; TCRdb's table is partial and in-frame only. This sample has about 240,000 clones, with roughly nine tenths found just once. Specimen: peripheral blood. These receptor sequences come from a man aged 60 to 69 with acute or convalescent COVID-19. Each CDR3 is given without its conserved first and last residue.

TRBV7-3 ASSVSGQAGTGYT
TRBV7-9 ASSLDRENGYT
TRBV29-1 SIKGQGQETQY
TRBV4-1 ASSQAPGGTEAF
TRBV28 ASRGTSAAFSYEQY
TRBV9 ASSMSGKRDNEQF
TRBV7-2 ASSLANPGDTEAF
TRBV7-3 ASSWGLAGHSTDTQY
TRBV6-6 ASSPPGDNEQF
TRBV11-1 ASSHRVMGSNEQF
TRBV20-1 SAGQNEKLF
TRBV28 ASSPHKPDRANYGYT
TRBV24-1 ATSPALAGAGEQY